The rows below give T cell receptor beta chains drawn from one sample of a study of T cells in Graves' hyperthyroidism and ophthalmopathy. A single record per CDR3 protein comes from TCRdb applying MiXCR to the multiplex PCR reads. Here the sample spans about 320,000 distinct CDR3 sequences, approximately 16% being singletons. The specimen was blood. Receptor source: a man aged 30 to 45 with Graves' hyperthyroidism. The CDR3 runs from the conserved cysteine through the conserved F or W. Each record gives: D gene, clone size, J gene, V gene, CDR3 DNA, CDR3 protein. A D gene is named only where the DNA matches it firmly. Size tells how often a clone was seen (once, few, many) or the class of an expanded clone, and some rows leave it out.

NA,many,TRBJ2-2,TRBV2,TGTGCCAGGAGATTGCGGGGGAACACCGGGGAGCTGTTTTTT,CARRLRGNTGELFF
NA,many,TRBJ2-7,TRBV15,TGTGCCACCAGCCGGGGAGTCCGGGCAACCTACGAGCAGTACTTC,CATSRGVRATYEQYF
TRBD2,many,TRBJ2-7,TRBV12-3/TRBV12-4,TGTGCCAGCAGTTTTAGCGGGAGGAGTACCTACGAGCAGTACTTC,CASSFSGRSTYEQYF
NA,NA,TRBJ2-5,TRBV5-5,TGTGCCAGCAGCCCTCGACTTCAATCGGTAGAGACCCAGTACTTC,CASSPRLQSVETQYF
TRBD2,NA,TRBJ2-1,TRBV27,TGTGCCAGCAGTTCGCCGGGACTAGCGGACTCAATAAAGGCCTACAATGAGCAGTTCTTC,CASSSPGLADSIKAYNEQFF
NA,many,TRBJ1-5,TRBV12-3/TRBV12-4,TGTGCCAGCGGGCGGGGGGGGCAGCCCCAGCATTTT,CASGRGGQPQHF
NA,NA,TRBJ1-2,TRBV4-1,TGCGCCAGCAGCCAAGAGGTTCAGGGAGGCTCTGGCTACACCTTC,CASSQEVQGGSGYTF
NA,few,TRBJ2-7,TRBV10-1,TGCGCCAGCAGTGACCTGAAAGGAGGGGAGCAGTACTTC,CASSDLKGGEQYF
NA,many,TRBJ2-1,TRBV11-2,TGTGCCAGCGCCTTACAGGGCAATGAGCAGTTCTTC,CASALQGNEQFF
NA,NA,TRBJ2-5,TRBV28,TGTGCCAGCAGTTTATCCCCAGCCCTCAAGACCCAGTACTTC,CASSLSPALKTQYF
NA,many,TRBJ1-5,TRBV20-1,TGCAGTGCTAGTCTGTGGAATCAGCCCCAGCATTTT,CSASLWNQPQHF
TRBD2,many,TRBJ2-3,TRBV5-1,TGCGCCAGCAGCTCGGGACTAGCGGGCATCACAGATACGCAGTATTTT,CASSSGLAGITDTQYF
NA,few,TRBJ2-1,TRBV9,TGTGCCAGCTCACACCCGAGGGGGGCCTCCTACAATGAGCAGTTCTTC,CASSHPRGASYNEQFF
TRBD1,many,TRBJ2-7,TRBV12-3/TRBV12-4,TGTGCCAGCAGTAAGCACCGGGACAGCTCCTACGAGCAGTACTTC,CASSKHRDSSYEQYF
NA,NA,TRBJ2-7,TRBV20-1,TGCAGTGCTAGAGATGCGGAGTTAATCGCGGGAAAAGCGGTCGAGCAGTACTTC,CSARDAELIAGKAVEQYF
TRBD1,NA,TRBJ2-7,TRBV5-5,TGTGCCAGCAGCTTGGCCGGGACAGGCCTCGAGCAGTACTTC,CASSLAGTGLEQYF
NA,NA,TRBJ1-6,TRBV6-1,TGTGCCAGCAGTACAAACAGGTTCCGGAATTCACCCCTCCACTTT,CASSTNRFRNSPLHF
TRBD2,NA,TRBJ2-2,TRBV29-1,TGCAGCGTTGGTGGCGGGAGTGAAACCGGGGAGCTGTTTTTT,CSVGGGSETGELFF